This TCR beta chain was recorded in a study of blood T cells in healthy people across ages. Study-wide results and caveats: Roughly linearly, TCR beta diversity per million T cells fell as age increased.

The use of a sample-barcoded 5' primer and a J-beta primer mix characterized a second PCR of roughly 6 to 11 cycles. TCRdb itself ran the 5' RACE reads through MiXCR, one entry per CDR3 protein. The data show roughly 1.6 million distinct CDR3 sequences, almost 35% seen once. A note on this clonotype: The antigen is unknown.

Per germline, CDR1 SEHNR and CDR2 FQNEAQ (reference sequence). With 2 bases removed from V and 2 bases from J, the gap between germline ends came to 13 bases. The CDR3 runs to 16 residues. The rearrangement joins TRBV7-9 to TRBJ1-3; a possible D gene is TRBD1 (5 bases). The sequence came from a woman younger than 45 in good health. Sequenced: blood. The DNA for the CDR3 is TGTGCCAGCAGCTTAATGGAGCAGGGCACTGGAAACACCATATATTTT. Translated: CASSLMEQGTGNTIYF.